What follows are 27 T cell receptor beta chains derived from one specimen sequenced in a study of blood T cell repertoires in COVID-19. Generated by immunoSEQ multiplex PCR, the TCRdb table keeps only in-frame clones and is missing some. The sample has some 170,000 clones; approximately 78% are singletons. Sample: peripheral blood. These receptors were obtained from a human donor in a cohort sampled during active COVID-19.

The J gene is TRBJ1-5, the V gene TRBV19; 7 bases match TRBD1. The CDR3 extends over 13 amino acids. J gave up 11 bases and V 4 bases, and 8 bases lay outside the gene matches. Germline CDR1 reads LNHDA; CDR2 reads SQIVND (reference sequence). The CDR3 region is CASSRGEGQTQHF. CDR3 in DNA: TGTGCCAGTAGTAGGGGCGAGGGACAGACCCAGCATTTT.

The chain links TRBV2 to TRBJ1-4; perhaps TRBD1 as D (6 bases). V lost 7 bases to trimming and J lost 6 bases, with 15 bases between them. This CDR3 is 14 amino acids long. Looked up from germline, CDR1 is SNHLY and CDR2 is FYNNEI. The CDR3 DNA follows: TGTGCCAGCACCAAAGACAGGCTCGATGAAAAACTGTTTTTT. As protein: CASTKDRLDEKLFF.

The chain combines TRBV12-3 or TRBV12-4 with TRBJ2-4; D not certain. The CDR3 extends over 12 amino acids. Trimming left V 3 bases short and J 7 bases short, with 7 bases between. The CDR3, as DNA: TGTGCCAGCAGTTTCGCACAGAACATTCAGTACTTC. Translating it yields CASSFAQNIQYF.

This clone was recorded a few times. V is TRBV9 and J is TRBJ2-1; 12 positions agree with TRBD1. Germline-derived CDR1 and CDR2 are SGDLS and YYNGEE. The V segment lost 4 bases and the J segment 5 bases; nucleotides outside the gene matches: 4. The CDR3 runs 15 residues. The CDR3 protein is CASSWGQGAHNEQFF. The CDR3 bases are TGTGCCAGCAGCTGGGGACAGGGGGCCCACAATGAGCAGTTCTTC.

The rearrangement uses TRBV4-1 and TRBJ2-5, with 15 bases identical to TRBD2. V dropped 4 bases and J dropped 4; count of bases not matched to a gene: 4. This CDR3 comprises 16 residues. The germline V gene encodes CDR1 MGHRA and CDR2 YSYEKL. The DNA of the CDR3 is TGCGCCAGCAGCCTGGGACTAGCGGGAGGAATAGAGACCCAGTACTTC. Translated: CASSLGLAGGIETQYF.

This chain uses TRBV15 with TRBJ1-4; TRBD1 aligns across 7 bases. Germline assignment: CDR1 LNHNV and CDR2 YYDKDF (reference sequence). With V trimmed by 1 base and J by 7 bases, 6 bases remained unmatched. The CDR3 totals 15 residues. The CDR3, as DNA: TGTGCCACCAGCAGAGGTACAGGGGAAGGTGAAAAACTGTTTTTT. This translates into CATSRGTGEGEKLFF.

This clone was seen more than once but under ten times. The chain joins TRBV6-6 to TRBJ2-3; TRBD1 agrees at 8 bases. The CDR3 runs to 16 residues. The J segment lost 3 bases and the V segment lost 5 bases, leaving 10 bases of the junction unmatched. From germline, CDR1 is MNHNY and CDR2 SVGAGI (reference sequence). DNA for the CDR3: TGTGCCAGCAGTCGAACCTTTACAGGGGGTACAGATACGCAGTATTTT. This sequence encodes CASSRTFTGGTDTQYF.

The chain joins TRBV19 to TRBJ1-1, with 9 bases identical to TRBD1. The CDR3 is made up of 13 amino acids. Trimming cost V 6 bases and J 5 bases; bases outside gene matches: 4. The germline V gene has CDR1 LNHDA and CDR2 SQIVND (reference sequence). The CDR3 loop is CASSWDRVTEAFF. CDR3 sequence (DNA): TGTGCCAGTAGCTGGGACAGGGTAACTGAAGCTTTCTTT.

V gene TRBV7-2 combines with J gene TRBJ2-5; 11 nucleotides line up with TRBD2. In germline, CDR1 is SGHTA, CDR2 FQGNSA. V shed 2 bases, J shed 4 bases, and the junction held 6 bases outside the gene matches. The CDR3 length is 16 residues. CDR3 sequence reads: CASSLRGGTSGETQYF. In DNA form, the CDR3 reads TGTGCCAGCAGCTTACGGGGCGGGACTAGCGGAGAGACCCAGTACTTC.

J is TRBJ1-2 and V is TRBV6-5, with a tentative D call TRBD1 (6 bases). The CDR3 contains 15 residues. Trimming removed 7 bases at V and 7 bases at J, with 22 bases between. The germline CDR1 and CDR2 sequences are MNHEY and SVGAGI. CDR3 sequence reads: CASTPGLTGMGGYTF. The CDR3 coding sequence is TGTGCCAGCACCCCGGGGTTGACAGGCATGGGTGGCTACACCTTC.

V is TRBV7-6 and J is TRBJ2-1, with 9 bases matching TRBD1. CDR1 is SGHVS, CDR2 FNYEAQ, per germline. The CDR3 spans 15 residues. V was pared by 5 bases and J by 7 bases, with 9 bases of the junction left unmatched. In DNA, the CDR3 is TGTGCCAGCAGCATACGGACAGGGGTGCTGAATGAGCAGTTCTTC. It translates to CASSIRTGVLNEQFF.

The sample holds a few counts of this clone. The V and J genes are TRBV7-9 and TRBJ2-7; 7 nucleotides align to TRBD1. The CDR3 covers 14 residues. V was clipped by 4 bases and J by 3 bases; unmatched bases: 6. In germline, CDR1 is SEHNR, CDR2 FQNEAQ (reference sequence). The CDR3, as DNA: TGTGCCAGCAGCTCTGGACGGGACAGCTACGAGCAGTACTTC. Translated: CASSSGRDSYEQYF.

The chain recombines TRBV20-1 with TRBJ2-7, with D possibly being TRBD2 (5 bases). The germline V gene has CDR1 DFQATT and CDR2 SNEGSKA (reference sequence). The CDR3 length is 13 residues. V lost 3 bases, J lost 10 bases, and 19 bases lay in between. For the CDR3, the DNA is TGCAGTGCTAGTGGCAGCGCCCTAGCTATTCAGTACTTC. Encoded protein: CSASGSALAIQYF.

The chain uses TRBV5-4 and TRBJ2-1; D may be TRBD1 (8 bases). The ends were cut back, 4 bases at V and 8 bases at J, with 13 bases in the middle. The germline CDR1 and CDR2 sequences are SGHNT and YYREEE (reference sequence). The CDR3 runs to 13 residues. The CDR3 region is CASSHTGGDEQFF. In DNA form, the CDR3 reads TGTGCCAGCAGCCATACAGGGGGGGATGAGCAGTTCTTC.

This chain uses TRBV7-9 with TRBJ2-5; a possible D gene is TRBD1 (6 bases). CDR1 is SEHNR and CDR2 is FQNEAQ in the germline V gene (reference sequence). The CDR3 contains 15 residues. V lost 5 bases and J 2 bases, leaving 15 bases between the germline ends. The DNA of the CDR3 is TGTGCCAGCAGCCCGCATTTGGGGGCGCAAGAGACCCAGTACTTC. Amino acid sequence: CASSPHLGAQETQYF.

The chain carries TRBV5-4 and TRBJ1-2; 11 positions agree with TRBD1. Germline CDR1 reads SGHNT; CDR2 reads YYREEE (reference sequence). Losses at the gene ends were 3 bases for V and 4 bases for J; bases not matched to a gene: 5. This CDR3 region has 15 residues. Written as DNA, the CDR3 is TGTGCCAGCAGCTCGGACAGGGGGCAGCTCTATGGCTACACCTTC. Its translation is CASSSDRGQLYGYTF.

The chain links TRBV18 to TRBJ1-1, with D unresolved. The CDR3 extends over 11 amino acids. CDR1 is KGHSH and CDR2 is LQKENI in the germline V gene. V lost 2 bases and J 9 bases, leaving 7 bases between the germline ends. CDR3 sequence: CASSPVGQAFF. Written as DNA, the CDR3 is TGTGCCAGCTCACCAGTTGGGCAAGCTTTCTTT.

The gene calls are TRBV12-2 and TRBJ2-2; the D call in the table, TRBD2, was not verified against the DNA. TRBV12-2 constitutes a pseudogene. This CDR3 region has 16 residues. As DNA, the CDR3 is TGTGCAAGTCGCTTAGACGGAGGGAGGGGGACCGGGGAGCTGTTTTTT. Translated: CASRLDGGRGTGELFF.

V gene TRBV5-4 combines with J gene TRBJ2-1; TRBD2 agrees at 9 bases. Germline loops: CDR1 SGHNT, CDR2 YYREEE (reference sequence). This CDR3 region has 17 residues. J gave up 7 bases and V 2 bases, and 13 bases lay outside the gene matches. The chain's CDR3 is CASSFPSPGLAGNEQFF. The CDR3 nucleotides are TGTGCCAGCAGCTTCCCATCGCCGGGACTAGCAGGTAATGAGCAGTTCTTC.

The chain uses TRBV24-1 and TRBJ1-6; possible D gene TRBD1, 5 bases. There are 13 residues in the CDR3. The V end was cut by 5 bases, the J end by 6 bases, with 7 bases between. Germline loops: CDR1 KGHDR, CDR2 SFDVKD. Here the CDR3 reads CATSAGFNSPLHF. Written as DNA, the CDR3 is TGTGCCACCAGTGCAGGGTTTAATTCACCCCTCCACTTT.

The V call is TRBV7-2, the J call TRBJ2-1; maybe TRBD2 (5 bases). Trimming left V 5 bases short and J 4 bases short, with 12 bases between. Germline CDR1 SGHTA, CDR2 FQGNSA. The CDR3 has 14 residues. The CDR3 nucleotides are TGTGCCAGCAGCCGGACTCAAATGTACAATGAGCAGTTCTTC. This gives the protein CASSRTQMYNEQFF.

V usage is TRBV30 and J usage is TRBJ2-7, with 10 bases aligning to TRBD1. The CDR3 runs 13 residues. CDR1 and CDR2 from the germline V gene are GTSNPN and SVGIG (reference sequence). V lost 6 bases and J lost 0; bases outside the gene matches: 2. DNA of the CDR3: TGTGCCTGCCGACAGGGGGCCTCCTACGAGCAGTACTTC. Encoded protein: CACRQGASYEQYF.

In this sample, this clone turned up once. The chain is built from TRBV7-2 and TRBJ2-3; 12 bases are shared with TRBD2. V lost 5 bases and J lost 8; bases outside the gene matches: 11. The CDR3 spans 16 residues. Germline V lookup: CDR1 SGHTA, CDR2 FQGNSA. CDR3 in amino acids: CASSTTGGLAGATQYF. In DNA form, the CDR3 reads TGTGCCAGCAGCACCACTGGGGGACTAGCGGGTGCTACGCAGTATTTT.

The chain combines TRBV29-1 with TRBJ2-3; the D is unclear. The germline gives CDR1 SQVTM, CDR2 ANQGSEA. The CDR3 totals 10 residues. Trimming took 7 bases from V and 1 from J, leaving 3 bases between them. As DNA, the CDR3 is TGCAGCGCCGGCACAGATACGCAGTATTTT. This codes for CSAGTDTQYF.

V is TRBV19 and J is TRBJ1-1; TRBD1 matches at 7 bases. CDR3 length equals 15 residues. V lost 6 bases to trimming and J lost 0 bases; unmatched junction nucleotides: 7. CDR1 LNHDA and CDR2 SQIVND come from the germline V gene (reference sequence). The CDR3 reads CASSRDRKMNTEAFF. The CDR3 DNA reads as TGTGCCAGTAGCCGGGACAGAAAAATGAACACTGAAGCTTTCTTT.

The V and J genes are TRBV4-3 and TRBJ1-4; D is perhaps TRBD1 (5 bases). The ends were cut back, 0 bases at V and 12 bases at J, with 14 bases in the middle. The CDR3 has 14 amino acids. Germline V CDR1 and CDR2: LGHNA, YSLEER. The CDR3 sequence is CASSQETGLVQLFF. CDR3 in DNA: TGCGCCAGCAGCCAAGAAACAGGTCTTGTCCAACTGTTTTTT.

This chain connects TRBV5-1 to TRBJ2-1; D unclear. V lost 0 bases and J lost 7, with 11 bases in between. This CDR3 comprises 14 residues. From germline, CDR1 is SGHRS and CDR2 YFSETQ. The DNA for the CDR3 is TGCGCCAGCAGCTTGGGAGGCGAGCCAAATGAGCAGTTCTTC. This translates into CASSLGGEPNEQFF. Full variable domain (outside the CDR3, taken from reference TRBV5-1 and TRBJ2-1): KAGVTQTPRYLIKTRGQQVTLSCSPISGHRSVSWYQQTPGQGLQFLFEYFSETQRNKGNFPGRFSGRQFSNSRSEMNVSTLELGDSALYLCASSLGGEPNEQFFGPGTRLTVL.